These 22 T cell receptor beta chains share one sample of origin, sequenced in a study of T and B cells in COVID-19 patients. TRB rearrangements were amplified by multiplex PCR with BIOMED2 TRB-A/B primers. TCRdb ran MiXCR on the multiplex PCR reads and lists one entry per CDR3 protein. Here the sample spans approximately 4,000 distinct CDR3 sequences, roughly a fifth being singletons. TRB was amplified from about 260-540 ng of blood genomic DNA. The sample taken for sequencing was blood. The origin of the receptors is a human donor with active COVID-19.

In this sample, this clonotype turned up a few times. Here the CDR3 reads CSPGQGGNTGELFF. CDR3 DNA sequence: TGCAGCCCGGGACAGGGGGGAAACACCGGGGAGCTGTTTTTT. The rearrangement joins TRBV29-1 to TRBJ2-2, with 11 bases identical to TRBD1. Germline trimming cut 8 bases from V and 2 bases from J; bases unmatched to any gene: 4. The CDR3 covers 14 residues. Germline V CDR1 and CDR2: SQVTM, ANQGSEA.

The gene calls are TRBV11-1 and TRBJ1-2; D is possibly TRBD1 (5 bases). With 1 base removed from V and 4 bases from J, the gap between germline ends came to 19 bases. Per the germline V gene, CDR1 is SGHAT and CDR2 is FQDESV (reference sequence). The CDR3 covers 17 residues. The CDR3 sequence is CASSLVRSRGGGYGYTF. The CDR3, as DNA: TGTGCCAGCAGCTTAGTACGTTCGCGGGGTGGGGGCTATGGCTACACCTTC.

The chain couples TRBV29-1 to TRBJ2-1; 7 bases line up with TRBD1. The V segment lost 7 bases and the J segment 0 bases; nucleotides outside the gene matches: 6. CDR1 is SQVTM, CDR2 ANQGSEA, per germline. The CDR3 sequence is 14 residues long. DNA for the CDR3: TGCAGCGCCCCGGGACAGAGCTCCTACAATGAGCAGTTCTTC. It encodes CSAPGQSSYNEQFF.

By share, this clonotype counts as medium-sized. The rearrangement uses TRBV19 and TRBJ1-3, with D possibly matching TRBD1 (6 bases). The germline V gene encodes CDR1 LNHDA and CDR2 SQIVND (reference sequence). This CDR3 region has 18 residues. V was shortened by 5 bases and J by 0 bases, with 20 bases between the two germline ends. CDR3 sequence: CASSYSSRGLNSGNTIYF. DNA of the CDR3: TGTGCCAGTAGTTACTCCTCCAGGGGTCTCAACTCTGGAAACACCATATATTTT.

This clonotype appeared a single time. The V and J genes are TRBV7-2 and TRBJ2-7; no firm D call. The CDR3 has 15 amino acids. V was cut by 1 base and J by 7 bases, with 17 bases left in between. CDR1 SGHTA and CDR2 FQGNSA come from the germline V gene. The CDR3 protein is CASSLVSQVRGEQYF. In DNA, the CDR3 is TGTGCCAGCAGCTTAGTCAGCCAGGTTCGCGGAGAGCAGTACTTC.

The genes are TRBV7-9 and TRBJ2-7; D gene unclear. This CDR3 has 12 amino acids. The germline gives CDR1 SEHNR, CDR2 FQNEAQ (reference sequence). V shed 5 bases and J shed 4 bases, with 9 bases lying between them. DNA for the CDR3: TGTGCCAGCAGCCGTCCTCCTTACGAGCAGTACTTC. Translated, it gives CASSRPPYEQYF.

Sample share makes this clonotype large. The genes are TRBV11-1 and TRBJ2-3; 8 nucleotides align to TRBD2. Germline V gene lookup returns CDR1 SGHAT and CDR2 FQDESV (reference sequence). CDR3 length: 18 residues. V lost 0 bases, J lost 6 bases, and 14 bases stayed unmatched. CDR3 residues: CASSLARGLVAWRDTQYF. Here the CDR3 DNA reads TGTGCCAGCAGCTTAGCGCGGGGACTAGTGGCCTGGAGGGATACGCAGTATTTT. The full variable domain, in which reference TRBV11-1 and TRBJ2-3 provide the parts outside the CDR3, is EAEVAQSPRYKITEKSQAVAFWCDPISGHATLYWYRQILGQGPELLVQFQDESVVDDSQLPKDRFSAERLKGVDSTLKIQPAELGDSAMYLCASSLARGLVAWRDTQYFGPGTRLTVL.

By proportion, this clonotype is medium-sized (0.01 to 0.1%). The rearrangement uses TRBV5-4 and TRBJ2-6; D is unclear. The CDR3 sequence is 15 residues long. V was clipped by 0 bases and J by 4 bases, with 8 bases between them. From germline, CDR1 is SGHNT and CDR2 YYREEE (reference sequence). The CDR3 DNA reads TGTGCCAGCAGCTTGGTAGGCAACGGGGCCAACGTCCTGACTTTC. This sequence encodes CASSLVGNGANVLTF.

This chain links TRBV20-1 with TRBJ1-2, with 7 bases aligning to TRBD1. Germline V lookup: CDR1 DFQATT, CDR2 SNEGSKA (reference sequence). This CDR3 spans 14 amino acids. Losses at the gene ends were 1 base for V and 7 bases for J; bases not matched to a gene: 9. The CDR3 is CSARAATGSGGYTF. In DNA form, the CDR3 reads TGCAGTGCTAGAGCTGCGACAGGGTCTGGTGGCTACACCTTC.

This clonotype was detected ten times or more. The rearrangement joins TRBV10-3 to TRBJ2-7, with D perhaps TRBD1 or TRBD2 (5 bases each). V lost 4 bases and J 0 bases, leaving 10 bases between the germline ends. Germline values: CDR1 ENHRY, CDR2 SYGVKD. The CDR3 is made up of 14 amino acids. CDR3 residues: CAISAGTLSYEQYF. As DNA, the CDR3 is TGTGCCATCAGTGCGGGGACGCTCTCCTACGAGCAGTACTTC.

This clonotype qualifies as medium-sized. The CDR3 loop reads CASSPPGQSADTQYF. The DNA of the CDR3 is TGTGCCAGCTCACCCCCGGGACAGTCCGCAGATACGCAGTATTTT. The chain couples TRBV18 to TRBJ2-3, with 7 nucleotides matching TRBD1. The germline V gene has CDR1 KGHSH and CDR2 LQKENI. V was clipped by 3 bases and J by 4 bases; unmatched bases: 7. This CDR3 comprises 15 residues.

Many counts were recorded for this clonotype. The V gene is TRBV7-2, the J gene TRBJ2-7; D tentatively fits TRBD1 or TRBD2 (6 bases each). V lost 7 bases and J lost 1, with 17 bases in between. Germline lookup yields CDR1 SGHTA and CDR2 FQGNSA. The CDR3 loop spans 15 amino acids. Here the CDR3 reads CASTNLGGLSYEQYF. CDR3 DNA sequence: TGTGCCAGCACTAACCTAGGGGGGTTGTCCTACGAGCAGTACTTC.

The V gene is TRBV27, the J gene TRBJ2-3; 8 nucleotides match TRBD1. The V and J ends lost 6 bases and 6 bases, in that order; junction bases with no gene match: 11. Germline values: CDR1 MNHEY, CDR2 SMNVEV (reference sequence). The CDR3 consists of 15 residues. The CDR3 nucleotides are TGTGCCAGCAGGCCCGGGCAGGGGGCGAAGGATACGCAGTATTTT. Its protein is CASRPGQGAKDTQYF.

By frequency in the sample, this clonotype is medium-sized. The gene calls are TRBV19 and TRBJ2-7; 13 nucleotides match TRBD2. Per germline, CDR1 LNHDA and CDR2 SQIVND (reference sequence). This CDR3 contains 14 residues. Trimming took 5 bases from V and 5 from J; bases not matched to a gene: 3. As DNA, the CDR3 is TGTGCCAGTAGTGAAGGGACTAGCGGGAACGAGCAGTACTTC. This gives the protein CASSEGTSGNEQYF.

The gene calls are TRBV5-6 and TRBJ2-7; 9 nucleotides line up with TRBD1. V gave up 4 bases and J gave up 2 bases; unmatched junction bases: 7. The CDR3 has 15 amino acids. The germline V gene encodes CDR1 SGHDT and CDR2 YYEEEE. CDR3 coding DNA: TGTGCCAGCAGCCCAGAGGGACAGGGTGCCTACGAGCAGTACTTC. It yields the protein CASSPEGQGAYEQYF.

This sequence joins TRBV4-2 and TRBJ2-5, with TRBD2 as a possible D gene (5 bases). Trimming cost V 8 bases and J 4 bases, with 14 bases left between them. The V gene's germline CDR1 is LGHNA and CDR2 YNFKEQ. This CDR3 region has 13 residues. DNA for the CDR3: TGTGCCAGCGGGAGTGGTACAGCAGAGACCCAGTACTTC. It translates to CASGSGTAETQYF.

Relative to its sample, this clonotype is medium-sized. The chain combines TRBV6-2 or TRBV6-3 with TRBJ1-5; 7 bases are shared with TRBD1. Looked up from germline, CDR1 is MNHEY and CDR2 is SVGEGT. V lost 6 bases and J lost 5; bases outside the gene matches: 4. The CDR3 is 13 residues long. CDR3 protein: CASRRQGHQPQHF. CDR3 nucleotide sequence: TGTGCCAGCAGAAGACAGGGCCATCAGCCCCAGCATTTT.

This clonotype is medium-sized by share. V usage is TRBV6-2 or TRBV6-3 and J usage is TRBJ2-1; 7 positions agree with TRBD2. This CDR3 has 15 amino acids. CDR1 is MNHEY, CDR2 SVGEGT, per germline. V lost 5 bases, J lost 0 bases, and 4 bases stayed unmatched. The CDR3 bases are TGTGCCAGCAGTACTAGCGAGAGCTCCTACAATGAGCAGTTCTTC. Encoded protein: CASSTSESSYNEQFF.

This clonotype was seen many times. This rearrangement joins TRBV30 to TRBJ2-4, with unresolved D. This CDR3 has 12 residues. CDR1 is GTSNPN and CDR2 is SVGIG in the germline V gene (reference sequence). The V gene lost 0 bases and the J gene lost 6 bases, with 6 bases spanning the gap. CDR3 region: CAWSVMGNIQYF. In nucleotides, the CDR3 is TGTGCCTGGAGTGTTATGGGAAACATTCAGTACTTC.

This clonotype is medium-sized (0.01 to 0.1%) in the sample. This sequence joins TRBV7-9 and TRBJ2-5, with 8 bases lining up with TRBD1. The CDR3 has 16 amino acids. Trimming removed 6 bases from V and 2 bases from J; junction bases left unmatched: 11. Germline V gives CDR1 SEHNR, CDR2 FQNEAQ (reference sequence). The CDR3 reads CASSYSGTGAQETQYF. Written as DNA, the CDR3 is TGTGCCAGCAGTTATTCCGGGACAGGTGCACAAGAGACCCAGTACTTC.

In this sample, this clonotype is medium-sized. CDR3 coding DNA: TGTGCCTGGCAGGGGGGAAACACCATATATTTT. Amino acid sequence: CAWQGGNTIYF. The V call is TRBV30, the J call TRBJ1-3, with D possibly matching TRBD1 (6 bases). CDR3 length: 11 residues. The ends were cut back, 5 bases at V and 4 bases at J, with 6 bases in the middle. Germline CDR1 is GTSNPN and CDR2 is SVGIG (reference sequence).

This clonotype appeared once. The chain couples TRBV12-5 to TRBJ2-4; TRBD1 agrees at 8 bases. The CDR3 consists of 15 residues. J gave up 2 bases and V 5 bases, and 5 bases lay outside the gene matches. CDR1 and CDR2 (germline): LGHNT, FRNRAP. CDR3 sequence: CASGRRQGSKNIQYF. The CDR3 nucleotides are TGTGCTAGTGGTCGCCGACAGGGGTCCAAAAACATTCAGTACTTC.